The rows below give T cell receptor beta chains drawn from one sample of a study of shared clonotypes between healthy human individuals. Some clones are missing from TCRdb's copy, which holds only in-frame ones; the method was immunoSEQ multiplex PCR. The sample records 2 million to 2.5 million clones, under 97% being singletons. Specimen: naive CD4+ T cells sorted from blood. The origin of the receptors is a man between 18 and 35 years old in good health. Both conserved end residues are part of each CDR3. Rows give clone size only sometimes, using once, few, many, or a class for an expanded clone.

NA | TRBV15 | CATSRDLGGGEQYF
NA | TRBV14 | CASSQDVTSQETQYF
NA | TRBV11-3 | CASSWGQAGEAFF
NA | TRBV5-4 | CASSLEEGFMHEQYF
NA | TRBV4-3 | CASSQESGSVGNEQFF
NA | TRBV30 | CAWRRTGDNEKLFF
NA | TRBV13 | CASSSGQSYEQYF
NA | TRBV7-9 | CASSLRAEDIGYTF
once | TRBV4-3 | CASSQASSGTANTGELFF
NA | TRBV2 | CASNLGLAGRTGELFF
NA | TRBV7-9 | CASSSQEGAGGGYTF
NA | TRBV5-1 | CASSPPNAENTGELFF
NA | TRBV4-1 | CASSQDDQKNTEAFF
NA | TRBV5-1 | CASTKEGETQYF
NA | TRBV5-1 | CASSSGGQSNSPLHF
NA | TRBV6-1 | CASSEGQVGNYGYTF
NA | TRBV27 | CASSLGFSTEAFF
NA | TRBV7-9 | CASSLGPSTDTQYF
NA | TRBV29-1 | CSVVVVNTGELFF
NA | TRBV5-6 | CASSSFSGGFYEQYF
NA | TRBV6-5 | CASSYLAGVNNEQFF
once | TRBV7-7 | CASSPGLAGRYEQYF
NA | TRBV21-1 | CASSQSEGQGINNYEQYF
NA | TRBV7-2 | CASSLGSGSTNIQYF
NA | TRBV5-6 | CASSWTGRYYNEQFF
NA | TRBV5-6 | CASSFGLLRDTQYF
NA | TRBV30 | CAWSQRNYEQYF
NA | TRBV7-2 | CASSFYNSPLHF
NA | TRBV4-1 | CASSQEGTYNSPLHF
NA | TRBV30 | CAWSPGPSSTEAFF
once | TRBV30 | CAWRLAGSTDTQYF
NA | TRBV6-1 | CASSEALVLAGFQETQYF
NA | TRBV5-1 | CASSLGQGNNYGYTF
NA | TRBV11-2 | CASSKSQGRISGANVLTF
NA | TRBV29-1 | CSVGTGVGQPQHF
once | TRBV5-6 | CASSLVLGVTDTQYF
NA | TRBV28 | CASGSSGGKDTQYF
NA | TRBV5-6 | CASSWRTGYNEQFF
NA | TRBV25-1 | CASKRGSNTGELFF
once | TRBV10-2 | CASSDFGLAVTDTQYF
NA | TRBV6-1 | CASSRDRDFFGQYF
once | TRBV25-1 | CASGGQFNEQYF
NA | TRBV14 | CASSQHSRRLGTGELFF
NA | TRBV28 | CAIRTGGNEKLFF
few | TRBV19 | CASRVTSYQPQHF
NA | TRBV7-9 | CASSTGTGGAWNEKLFF
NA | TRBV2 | CASSVGGDEQYF
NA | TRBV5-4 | CASSLTYSYEQYF
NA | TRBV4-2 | CASSQETKASNQPQHF
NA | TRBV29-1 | CSVGRGYNEQFF
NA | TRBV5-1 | CASSLEGTGVETQYF
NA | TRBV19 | CASSIVSGGLQSQPQHF
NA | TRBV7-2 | CASSPPQTYEQYF
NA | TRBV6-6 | CASSSPTSRDEQFF
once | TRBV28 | CASSLETGATEAFF